The TCR beta chain under discussion was sequenced for a study of cytotoxic CD8 clonotypes in ibrutinib-treated CLL. General observations from the study: In sustained-remission versus progressing patients, sampling times differed.

Using immunoSEQ multiplex PCR, the repertoire was profiled, and TCRdb retains in-frame clones only, with some absent. The sample consists of approximately 100,000 clones, around 80% of them appearing once. The CDR3 spans 13 residues. Germline V CDR1 and CDR2: KGHSH, LQKENI. V shed 2 bases and J shed 1 base, with 5 bases lying between them. As to this clone: What it recognizes is unknown.

The clonotype comes from a human donor with chronic lymphocytic leukemia. This sample comprised PBMCs, obtained after 12 months of ibrutinib treatment. The V and J genes are TRBV18 and TRBJ1-1; D gene uncertain. The CDR3 DNA sequence: TGTGCCAGCTCACCAGCGGGGAACACTGAAGCTTTCTTT. Translated: CASSPAGNTEAFF.